These T cell receptor beta chains were read from a single sample in a study of blood T cell repertoires in COVID-19. Some clones are missing from TCRdb's copy, which holds only in-frame ones; the method was immunoSEQ multiplex PCR. This table has about 160,000 clones, 88% appearing once. The source material was PBMCs or T cells enriched from blood (not recorded which). Receptors originate from a woman in her forties or fifties who had recovered from COVID-19. Both conserved end residues are part of each CDR3. Fields, in order: D gene, clone size, V gene, J gene, CDR3 DNA, CDR3 protein. D genes are given only for firm matches. Clone size is stated in some rows and not others, as once, few, many or a class when expanded.

d_gene: -
abundance: -
v_gene: TRBV24-1
j_gene: TRBJ2-5
CDR3nt: TGTGCCACCAGTGAATCTAATGGGGCAGAGACCCAGTACTTC
CDR3aa: CATSESNGAETQYF

d_gene: TRBD1
abundance: -
v_gene: TRBV7-3
j_gene: TRBJ2-2
CDR3nt: TGTGCCAGCAGCTTACAGGGGGCCGGGGAGCTGTTTTTT
CDR3aa: CASSLQGAGELFF

d_gene: -
abundance: -
v_gene: TRBV19
j_gene: TRBJ2-5
CDR3nt: TGTGCCAGTAGTATTATCCCCAGCCAAGAGACCCAGTACTTC
CDR3aa: CASSIIPSQETQYF

d_gene: -
abundance: -
v_gene: TRBV6-5
j_gene: TRBJ2-2
CDR3nt: TGTGCCAGCAGTTCGGACAGAGGAGGCACCGGGGAGCTGTTTTTT
CDR3aa: CASSSDRGGTGELFF

d_gene: TRBD1
abundance: -
v_gene: TRBV3-1/TRBV3-2
j_gene: TRBJ1-5
CDR3nt: TGTGCCAGCAGCCTCGGGGGACAGGGTTATCAGCCCCAGCATTTT
CDR3aa: CASSLGGQGYQPQHF

d_gene: TRBD1
abundance: -
v_gene: TRBV7-9
j_gene: TRBJ2-5
CDR3nt: TGTGCCAGCAGCCCAGGGGGTGGAAGTCGAGAGACCCAGTACTTC
CDR3aa: CASSPGGGSRETQYF

d_gene: TRBD2
abundance: -
v_gene: TRBV6-5
j_gene: TRBJ2-5
CDR3nt: TGTGCCAGCAGTCTTAGCGGGGGGCCTGAAGAGACCCAGTACTTC
CDR3aa: CASSLSGGPEETQYF

d_gene: -
abundance: -
v_gene: TRBV7-9
j_gene: TRBJ1-3
CDR3nt: TGTGCCAGCAGCTTAGGAGACTCTGGAAACACCATATATTTT
CDR3aa: CASSLGDSGNTIYF

d_gene: -
abundance: once
v_gene: TRBV5-6
j_gene: TRBJ1-5
CDR3nt: TGTGCCAGCAGCTTGTGGATGGACAGTCAACAGCCCCAGCATTTT
CDR3aa: CASSLWMDSQQPQHF

d_gene: TRBD1
abundance: -
v_gene: TRBV6-5
j_gene: TRBJ1-3
CDR3nt: TGTGCCAGCAGTTGGGGACAGAACTCTGGAAACACCATATATTTT
CDR3aa: CASSWGQNSGNTIYF

d_gene: -
abundance: -
v_gene: TRBV5-5
j_gene: TRBJ2-5
CDR3nt: TGTGCCAGCAGCTTCATAGAGGAGACCCAGTACTTC
CDR3aa: CASSFIEETQYF

d_gene: -
abundance: -
v_gene: TRBV3-1/TRBV3-2
j_gene: TRBJ2-7
CDR3nt: TGTGCCAGCAGCACCGCCGGGGGTTTGGGCGAGCAGTACTTC
CDR3aa: CASSTAGGLGEQYF

d_gene: TRBD2
abundance: -
v_gene: TRBV7-6
j_gene: TRBJ2-2
CDR3nt: TGTGCCAGCAGCTCCGGAGTTGGACTAGTCCTCGTCGGGGAGCTGTTTTTT
CDR3aa: CASSSGVGLVLVGELFF

d_gene: TRBD2
abundance: -
v_gene: TRBV19
j_gene: TRBJ2-3
CDR3nt: TGTGCCAGTAGTCCGAGGGGACTAGCATCCACAGATACGCAGTATTTT
CDR3aa: CASSPRGLASTDTQYF

d_gene: -
abundance: -
v_gene: TRBV5-6
j_gene: TRBJ2-1
CDR3nt: TGTGCCAGCAGCTCCCCCGGGACCTACAATGAGCAGTTCTTC
CDR3aa: CASSSPGTYNEQFF

d_gene: TRBD1
abundance: -
v_gene: TRBV7-2
j_gene: TRBJ2-3
CDR3nt: TGTGCCAGCAGCTTAGACAGGGGGCGGGATACGCAGTATTTT
CDR3aa: CASSLDRGRDTQYF

d_gene: TRBD2
abundance: -
v_gene: TRBV6-2/TRBV6-3
j_gene: TRBJ2-7
CDR3nt: TGTGCCAGCAGTTACTCGAGGAGCGGGGGATCGGCCTACGAGCAGTACTTC
CDR3aa: CASSYSRSGGSAYEQYF

d_gene: TRBD1
abundance: once
v_gene: TRBV27
j_gene: TRBJ1-5
CDR3nt: TGTGCCAGCAGTTTGGGGAAGCCGACAGGGAGCAATCAGCCCCAGCATTTT
CDR3aa: CASSLGKPTGSNQPQHF

d_gene: -
abundance: -
v_gene: TRBV7-9
j_gene: TRBJ1-4
CDR3nt: TGTGCCAGCAGCCCTCAATTAAGCAGGGTGTCTGAAAAACTGTTTTTT
CDR3aa: CASSPQLSRVSEKLFF

d_gene: TRBD1
abundance: -
v_gene: TRBV5-1
j_gene: TRBJ2-2
CDR3nt: TGCGCCAGCAGCTTTCCGGGACAGGGGGCCAACACCGGGGAGCTGTTTTTT
CDR3aa: CASSFPGQGANTGELFF

d_gene: TRBD1
abundance: -
v_gene: TRBV11-3
j_gene: TRBJ2-3
CDR3nt: TGTGCCAGCATCGACCAGGGGGCTTTAAACACAGATACGCAGTATTTT
CDR3aa: CASIDQGALNTDTQYF

d_gene: TRBD1
abundance: -
v_gene: TRBV6-5
j_gene: TRBJ1-5
CDR3nt: TGTGCCAGCAGTCGCCGACAGGGTAGCGTCCAGCCCCAGCATTTT
CDR3aa: CASSRRQGSVQPQHF

d_gene: TRBD2
abundance: -
v_gene: TRBV3-1/TRBV3-2
j_gene: TRBJ2-5
CDR3nt: TGTGCCAGCAGCCCAAAGCGGGGGGGCCGGGAGACCCAGTACTTC
CDR3aa: CASSPKRGGRETQYF

d_gene: TRBD1
abundance: -
v_gene: TRBV19
j_gene: TRBJ1-2
CDR3nt: TGTGCCAGTAGTATGATGGGACAGGGATGGGGCTACACCTTC
CDR3aa: CASSMMGQGWGYTF

d_gene: -
abundance: -
v_gene: TRBV29-1
j_gene: TRBJ1-4
CDR3nt: TGCAGCGTTGATGGGGGGAGGAATGAAAAACTGTTTTTT
CDR3aa: CSVDGGRNEKLFF

d_gene: -
abundance: -
v_gene: TRBV3-1/TRBV3-2
j_gene: TRBJ2-1
CDR3nt: TGTGCCAGCAGCCAAGATCTCGGCGGAACCTCCTACAATGAGCAGTTCTTC
CDR3aa: CASSQDLGGTSYNEQFF

d_gene: -
abundance: -
v_gene: TRBV7-2
j_gene: TRBJ1-2
CDR3nt: TGTGCCAGCAGCCGGCGACAGGCCCGCTGGGGTTACACCTTC
CDR3aa: CASSRRQARWGYTF

d_gene: -
abundance: -
v_gene: TRBV14
j_gene: TRBJ1-2
CDR3nt: TGTGCCAGCAGCCAAGATGGGTGGGGACACTCCTATGGCTACACCTTC
CDR3aa: CASSQDGWGHSYGYTF

d_gene: -
abundance: once
v_gene: TRBV24-1
j_gene: TRBJ2-2
CDR3nt: TGTGCCACCAGTGATCCGGGGGTTAAGGCCGGGGAGCTGTTTTTT
CDR3aa: CATSDPGVKAGELFF

d_gene: TRBD1
abundance: -
v_gene: TRBV30
j_gene: TRBJ1-6
CDR3nt: TGTGCCTGGAGCAGTGGGACAGTGACGAGCTCCTATAATTCACCCCTCCACTTT
CDR3aa: CAWSSGTVTSSYNSPLHF

d_gene: -
abundance: -
v_gene: TRBV4-1
j_gene: TRBJ2-7
CDR3nt: TGCGCCAGCAGCCCAGAGGAGGGCGACGAGCAGTACTTC
CDR3aa: CASSPEEGDEQYF

d_gene: -
abundance: -
v_gene: TRBV7-6
j_gene: TRBJ1-2
CDR3nt: TGTGCCAGCAGCTCCCAGGAGTATTCAGGACTCAGCTCTAACTATGGCTACACCTTC
CDR3aa: CASSSQEYSGLSSNYGYTF

d_gene: -
abundance: -
v_gene: TRBV7-2
j_gene: TRBJ2-5
CDR3nt: TGTGCCAGCAGCTTATGGGAGTACCAAGAGACCCAGTACTTC
CDR3aa: CASSLWEYQETQYF

d_gene: TRBD1
abundance: -
v_gene: TRBV7-2
j_gene: TRBJ1-2
CDR3nt: TGTGCCAGCAGCGTAGACAGGGGTGAAAGCTACACCTTC
CDR3aa: CASSVDRGESYTF

d_gene: -
abundance: -
v_gene: TRBV27
j_gene: TRBJ1-1
CDR3nt: TGTGCCAGCAGACGAGGAGCGGGGGCCACTGAAGCTTTCTTT
CDR3aa: CASRRGAGATEAFF

d_gene: -
abundance: -
v_gene: TRBV9
j_gene: TRBJ1-6
CDR3nt: TGTGCCAGCAGCGTAGATCAGGGTTATTCACCCCTCCACTTT
CDR3aa: CASSVDQGYSPLHF

d_gene: TRBD1
abundance: -
v_gene: TRBV3-1/TRBV3-2
j_gene: TRBJ1-4
CDR3nt: TGTGCCAGCAGCCAGGGGGGGACAGGACACGAAAAACTGTTTTTT
CDR3aa: CASSQGGTGHEKLFF

d_gene: -
abundance: -
v_gene: TRBV5-1
j_gene: TRBJ1-2
CDR3nt: TGCGCCAGCAGCTTGGACGTGGGGGGACTCCCTTCCGGCTACACCTTC
CDR3aa: CASSLDVGGLPSGYTF

d_gene: -
abundance: -
v_gene: TRBV13
j_gene: TRBJ1-2
CDR3nt: TGTGCCAGCAGCTCGGACAGCCATGGCTACACCTTC
CDR3aa: CASSSDSHGYTF

d_gene: -
abundance: -
v_gene: TRBV12-3/TRBV12-4
j_gene: TRBJ2-7
CDR3nt: TGTGCCAGCAGTTTTGGGCTGAGCTACGAGCAGTACTTC
CDR3aa: CASSFGLSYEQYF

d_gene: -
abundance: -
v_gene: TRBV7-9
j_gene: TRBJ1-6
CDR3nt: TGTGCCAGCAGCTTAGTGGCAGGGGTGGATTCACCCCTCCACTTT
CDR3aa: CASSLVAGVDSPLHF

d_gene: -
abundance: -
v_gene: TRBV20-1
j_gene: TRBJ2-3
CDR3nt: TGCAGTGCTAGTCTCCCTCGCGGGGGCCGCACAGATACGCAGTATTTT
CDR3aa: CSASLPRGGRTDTQYF

d_gene: TRBD1
abundance: few
v_gene: TRBV7-2
j_gene: TRBJ2-6
CDR3nt: TGTGCCAGCAGCCTACAGGGGACTGGGGCCAACGTCCTGACTTTC
CDR3aa: CASSLQGTGANVLTF

d_gene: TRBD2
abundance: -
v_gene: TRBV7-3
j_gene: TRBJ2-7
CDR3nt: TGTGCCAGCAGCTCCGGGACTAGCGGGGGGCTGCAGTACTTC
CDR3aa: CASSSGTSGGLQYF

d_gene: TRBD1
abundance: -
v_gene: TRBV24-1
j_gene: TRBJ2-7
CDR3nt: TGTGCCACCAGTCCGACAGGGCCTTACGACGAGCAGTACTTC
CDR3aa: CATSPTGPYDEQYF

d_gene: TRBD1
abundance: -
v_gene: TRBV11-3
j_gene: TRBJ1-1
CDR3nt: TGTGCCAGCAGACAATCAGGGGGCGCGTACACTGAAGCTTTCTTT
CDR3aa: CASRQSGGAYTEAFF

d_gene: -
abundance: -
v_gene: TRBV18
j_gene: TRBJ1-1
CDR3nt: TGTGCCAGCTCACCCCGGGAGGCTGAAGCTTTCTTT
CDR3aa: CASSPREAEAFF

d_gene: -
abundance: -
v_gene: TRBV9
j_gene: TRBJ1-3
CDR3nt: TGTGCCAGCAACCCAGGTGATGGAAACACCATATATTTT
CDR3aa: CASNPGDGNTIYF

d_gene: -
abundance: -
v_gene: TRBV14
j_gene: TRBJ1-4
CDR3nt: TGTGCCAGCAGCCAAGTCCAGAAAACAACAACTAATGAAAAACTGTTTTTT
CDR3aa: CASSQVQKTTTNEKLFF

d_gene: -
abundance: -
v_gene: TRBV5-1
j_gene: TRBJ2-3
CDR3nt: TGCGCCAGCAGCCCCGACCGGGGGACCACAGATACGCAGTATTTT
CDR3aa: CASSPDRGTTDTQYF

d_gene: -
abundance: -
v_gene: TRBV7-2
j_gene: TRBJ1-2
CDR3nt: TGTGCCAGCAGCCCGATGGACACAGCTAACTATGGCTACACCTTC
CDR3aa: CASSPMDTANYGYTF

d_gene: -
abundance: -
v_gene: TRBV4-1
j_gene: TRBJ1-1
CDR3nt: TGCGCCAGCAGCCATACAGGGGAAGCTTTCTTT
CDR3aa: CASSHTGEAFF

d_gene: -
abundance: -
v_gene: TRBV11-2
j_gene: TRBJ1-1
CDR3nt: TGTGCCAGCAGTTCCAGGGGGAACACTGAAGCTTTCTTT
CDR3aa: CASSSRGNTEAFF

d_gene: -
abundance: once
v_gene: TRBV7-9
j_gene: TRBJ2-3
CDR3nt: TGTGCCAGCAGCTCAATCCAGTACACAGATACGCAGTATTTT
CDR3aa: CASSSIQYTDTQYF

d_gene: -
abundance: -
v_gene: TRBV18
j_gene: TRBJ2-7
CDR3nt: TGTGCCAGCTCAACAGGGTACAGCACCTACGAGCAGTACTTC
CDR3aa: CASSTGYSTYEQYF

d_gene: -
abundance: -
v_gene: TRBV30
j_gene: TRBJ1-5
CDR3nt: TGTGCCTGGAGGGCCGGACTCGACAATCAGCCCCAGCATTTT
CDR3aa: CAWRAGLDNQPQHF

d_gene: -
abundance: -
v_gene: TRBV12-5
j_gene: TRBJ1-5
CDR3nt: TGTGCTAGTGGTTTCGTTGAGCCCCAGCATTTT
CDR3aa: CASGFVEPQHF